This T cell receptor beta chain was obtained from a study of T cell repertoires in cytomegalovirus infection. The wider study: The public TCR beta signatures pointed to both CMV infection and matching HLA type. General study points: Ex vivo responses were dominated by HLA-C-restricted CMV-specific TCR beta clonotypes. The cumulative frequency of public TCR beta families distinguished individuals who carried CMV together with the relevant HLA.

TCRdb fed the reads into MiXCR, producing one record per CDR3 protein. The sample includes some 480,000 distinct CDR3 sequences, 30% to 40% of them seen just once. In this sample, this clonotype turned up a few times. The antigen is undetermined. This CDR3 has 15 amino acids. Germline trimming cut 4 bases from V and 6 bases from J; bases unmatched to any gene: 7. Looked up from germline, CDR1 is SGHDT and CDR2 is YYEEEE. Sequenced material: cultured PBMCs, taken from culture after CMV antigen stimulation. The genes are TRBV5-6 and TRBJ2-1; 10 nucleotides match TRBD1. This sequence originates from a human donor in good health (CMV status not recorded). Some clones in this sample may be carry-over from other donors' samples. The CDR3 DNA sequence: TGTGCCAGCAGCCGAAACCGGGACAGGGGCAATGAGCAGTTCTTC. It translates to CASSRNRDRGNEQFF.